This T cell receptor (beta chain) derives from a study of T cell repertoires in cytomegalovirus infection. Study-level information: Use of recently identified HLA-C-restricted and well-studied HLA-B-restricted CMV epitopes was part of the study. Public signatures in TCR beta pointed to CMV infection and matching HLA type. Overall study findings and caveats: Carriers of CMV plus the relevant HLA were identified by cumulative public TCR beta family frequency. Dominating the ex vivo response were TCR beta clonotypes that were CMV-specific and HLA-C-restricted.

Via MiXCR, TCRdb re-called the reads, giving one row per CDR3 protein. This repertoire shows some 920,000 distinct CDR3 sequences, roughly 30% found once; its top ten account for about an eighth. For this clonotype: Its antigen is not known.

V dropped 9 bases and J dropped 8 bases, with 13 bases sitting between them. Germline V lookup: CDR1 KGHDR, CDR2 SFDVKD. This CDR3 contains 12 residues. Sequencing was performed on cultured CD8+ T cells from PBMCs, taken from culture after CMV antigen stimulation. This chain links TRBV24-1 with TRBJ2-1; D is possibly TRBD2 (5 bases). The TCR was taken from a human donor in good health (CMV status not recorded). Some clones in this sample may be carry-over from other donors' samples. CDR3 in amino acids: CATETPGDEQFF. Here the CDR3 DNA reads TGTGCCACCGAGACCCCCGGGGATGAGCAGTTCTTC.